This TCR beta chain was obtained from a study of blood T cell repertoires in COVID-19. Data came from immunoSEQ multiplex PCR; TCRdb stores just in-frame clones and leaves some out. The data show 100,000 to 150,000 clones, about 88% seen once. The CDR3 contains 14 residues. Germline V gene sequence: CDR1 MNHEY, CDR2 SMNVEV (reference sequence). After removal of 3 bases from V and 7 bases from J, the junction contained 6 bases not matched to a gene. Study members were between roughly 18 and 100 years old and lived in 24 US regions. V gene TRBV27 combines with J gene TRBJ1-5; 7 bases agree with TRBD1. The TCR comes from a woman between 45 and 60 years old who had recovered from COVID-19. Sequenced input: PBMCs or T cells enriched from blood (not recorded which). The CDR3: CASSFRQGRQPQHF. The CDR3 DNA reads TGTGCCAGCAGTTTCCGACAGGGCCGCCAGCCCCAGCATTTT.